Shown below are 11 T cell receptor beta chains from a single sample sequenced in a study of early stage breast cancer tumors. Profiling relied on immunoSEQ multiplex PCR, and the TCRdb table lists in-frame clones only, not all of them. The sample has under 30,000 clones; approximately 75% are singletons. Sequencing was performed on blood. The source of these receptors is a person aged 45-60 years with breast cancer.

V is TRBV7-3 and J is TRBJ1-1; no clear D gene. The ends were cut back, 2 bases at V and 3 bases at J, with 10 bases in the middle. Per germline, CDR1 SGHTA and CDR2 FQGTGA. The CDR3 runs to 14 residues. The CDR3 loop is CASSLDWGDTEAFF. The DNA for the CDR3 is TGTGCCAGCAGCTTAGATTGGGGAGACACTGAAGCTTTCTTT.

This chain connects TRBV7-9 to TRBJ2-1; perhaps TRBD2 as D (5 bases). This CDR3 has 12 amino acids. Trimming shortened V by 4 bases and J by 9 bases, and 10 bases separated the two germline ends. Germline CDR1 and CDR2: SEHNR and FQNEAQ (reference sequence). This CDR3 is CASSSRLPEQFF. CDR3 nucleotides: TGTGCCAGCAGCTCCCGACTACCTGAGCAGTTCTTC.

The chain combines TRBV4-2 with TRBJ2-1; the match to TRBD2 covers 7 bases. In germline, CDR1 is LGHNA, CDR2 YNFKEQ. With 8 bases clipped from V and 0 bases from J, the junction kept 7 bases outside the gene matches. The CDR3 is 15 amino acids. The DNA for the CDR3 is TGTGCCAGCGGGGCGGGGGAGAACTCCTACAATGAGCAGTTCTTC. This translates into CASGAGENSYNEQFF.

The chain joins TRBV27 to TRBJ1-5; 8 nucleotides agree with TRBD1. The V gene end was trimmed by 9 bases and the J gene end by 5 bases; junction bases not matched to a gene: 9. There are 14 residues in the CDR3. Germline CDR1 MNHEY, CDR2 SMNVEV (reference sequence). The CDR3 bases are TGTGCCAGTAGGTGGACAGGGTCCGATCAGCCCCAGCATTTT. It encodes CASRWTGSDQPQHF.

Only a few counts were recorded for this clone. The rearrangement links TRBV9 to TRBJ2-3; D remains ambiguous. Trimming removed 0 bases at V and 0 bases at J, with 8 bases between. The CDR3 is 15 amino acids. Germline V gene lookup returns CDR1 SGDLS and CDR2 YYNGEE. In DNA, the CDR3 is TGTGCCAGCAGCGTAGGGGTAGATAGCACAGATACGCAGTATTTT. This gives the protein CASSVGVDSTDTQYF.

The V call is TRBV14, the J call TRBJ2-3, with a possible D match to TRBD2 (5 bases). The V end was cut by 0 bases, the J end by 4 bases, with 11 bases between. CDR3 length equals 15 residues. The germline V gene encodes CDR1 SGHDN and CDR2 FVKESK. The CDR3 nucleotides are TGTGCCAGCAGCCAAGACGACTATTTTGCAGATACGCAGTATTTT. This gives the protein CASSQDDYFADTQYF. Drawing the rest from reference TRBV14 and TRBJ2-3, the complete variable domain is EAGVTQFPSHSVIEKGQTVTLRCDPISGHDNLYWYRRVMGKEIKFLLHFVKESKQDESGMPNNRFLAERTGGTYSTLKVQPAELEDSGVYFCASSQDDYFADTQYFGPGTRLTVL.

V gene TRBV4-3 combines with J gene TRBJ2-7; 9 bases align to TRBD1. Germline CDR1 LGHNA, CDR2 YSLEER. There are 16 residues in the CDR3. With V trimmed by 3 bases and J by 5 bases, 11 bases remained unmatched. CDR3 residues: CASSHCRDREDNEQYF. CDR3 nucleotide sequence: TGCGCCAGCAGCCACTGCCGGGACAGGGAGGACAACGAGCAGTACTTC.

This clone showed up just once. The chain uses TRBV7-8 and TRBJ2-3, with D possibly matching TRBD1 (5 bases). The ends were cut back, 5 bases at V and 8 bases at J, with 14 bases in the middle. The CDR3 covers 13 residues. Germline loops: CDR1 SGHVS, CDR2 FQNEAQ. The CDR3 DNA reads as TGTGCCAGCAGCCCAGTGGGGCAAGGTACGCAGTATTTT. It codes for CASSPVGQGTQYF.

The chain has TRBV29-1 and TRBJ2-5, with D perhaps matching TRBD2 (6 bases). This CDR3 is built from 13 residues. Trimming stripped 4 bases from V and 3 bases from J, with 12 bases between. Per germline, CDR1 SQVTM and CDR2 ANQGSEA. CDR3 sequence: CSVAALAEETQYF. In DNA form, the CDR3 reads TGCAGCGTTGCCGCGTTAGCGGAAGAGACCCAGTACTTC.

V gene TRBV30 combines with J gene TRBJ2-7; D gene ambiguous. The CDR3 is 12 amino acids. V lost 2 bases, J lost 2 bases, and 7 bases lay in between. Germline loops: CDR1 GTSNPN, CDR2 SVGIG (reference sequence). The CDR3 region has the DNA TGTGCCTGGAGTCAATCTACCTACGAGCAGTACTTC. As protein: CAWSQSTYEQYF.

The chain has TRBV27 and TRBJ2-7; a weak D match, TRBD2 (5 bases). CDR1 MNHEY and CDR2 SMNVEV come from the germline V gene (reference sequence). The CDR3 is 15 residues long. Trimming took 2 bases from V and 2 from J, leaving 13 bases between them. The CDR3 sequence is CASSLSSAVTYEQYF. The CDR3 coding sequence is TGTGCCAGCAGTTTAAGTTCAGCGGTAACCTACGAGCAGTACTTC.